Shown below are 15 T cell receptor beta chains from a single sample sequenced in a study of OX40 agonist ivuxolimab in advanced cancers. This table comes from immunoSEQ multiplex PCR, and its TCRdb copy is limited to in-frame clones, with some not included. Among approximately 40,000 clones listed, approximately 81% were seen once. The material was CD4+ or CD8+ T cells sorted from blood, obtained in a trial of the OX40 agonist ivuxolimab. The receptors come from an adult with an advanced solid tumor such as melanoma, head and neck, liver or kidney cancer.

The CDR3 DNA follows: TGTGCCAGCAGCGCAAAGACAGGGGCGGGGGGCACAGATACGCAGTATTTT. Amino acids: CASSAKTGAGGTDTQYF. This rearrangement joins TRBV7-3 to TRBJ2-3; perhaps TRBD1 as D (8 bases). Germline lookup yields CDR1 SGHTA and CDR2 FQGTGA. The V end lost 5 bases, the J end lost 1 base, and 19 bases lay between the germline ends. The CDR3 loop spans 17 amino acids.

This chain connects TRBV27 to TRBJ2-3, with 10 nucleotides matching TRBD2. Looked up from germline, CDR1 is MNHEY and CDR2 is SMNVEV (reference sequence). There are 17 residues in the CDR3. V dropped 4 bases and J dropped 0; count of bases not matched to a gene: 7. The CDR3 protein is CASSSGLAVLSTDTQYF. The CDR3 coding sequence is TGTGCCAGCAGTTCAGGACTAGCGGTATTAAGCACAGATACGCAGTATTTT.

The genes are TRBV29-1 and TRBJ1-2; TRBD1 aligns across 9 bases. V gave up 2 bases and J gave up 7 bases; unmatched junction bases: 5. Germline CDR1 and CDR2: SQVTM and ANQGSEA. CDR3 size: 13 residues. The CDR3 loop is CSVERGTGFGYTF. The CDR3 region has the DNA TGCAGCGTTGAAAGGGGGACAGGGTTTGGCTACACCTTC.

This clone occurred a few times. The J gene is TRBJ2-1, the V gene TRBV19; a possible D gene is TRBD2 (5 bases). V lost 6 bases, J lost 4 bases, and 10 bases lay in between. Germline CDR1 LNHDA, CDR2 SQIVND (reference sequence). CDR3 length equals 13 residues. The DNA of the CDR3 is TGTGCCAGTAGCCTTAGCGCGTACAATGAGCAGTTCTTC. It encodes CASSLSAYNEQFF.

The rearrangement links TRBV5-3 to TRBJ2-3; 9 bases align to TRBD2. TRBV5-3 is recorded as an ORF, its role being uncertain. The ends lost 5 bases at V and 1 base at J; junction bases unmatched: 20. This CDR3 has 20 amino acids. CDR3: CARRRIPGLADPHGTDTQYF. CDR3 sequence (DNA): TGTGCCAGAAGGCGTATCCCGGGACTAGCTGATCCGCATGGCACAGATACGCAGTATTTT.

This clone showed up just once. The CDR3 DNA reads TGTGCCAGCAGTTACAGGGGAGACGATCAGCCCCAGCATTTT. As protein: CASSYRGDDQPQHF. The chain employs TRBV6-5 and TRBJ1-5; possible D gene TRBD1, 5 bases. Trimming shortened V by 2 bases and J by 5 bases, and 10 bases separated the two germline ends. The CDR3 length is 14 residues. Germline-derived CDR1 and CDR2 are MNHEY and SVGAGI.

The rearrangement joins TRBV19 to TRBJ2-7; D is uncertain. The CDR3 sequence is 13 residues long. V dropped 5 bases and J dropped 2 bases, with 10 bases sitting between them. The V gene's germline CDR1 is LNHDA and CDR2 SQIVND (reference sequence). CDR3 sequence: CASSLLVAYEQYF. The DNA of the CDR3 is TGTGCCAGTAGTCTTCTCGTGGCCTACGAGCAGTACTTC.

V and J are TRBV29-1 and TRBJ2-7; D remains ambiguous. CDR3 length equals 15 residues. CDR1 and CDR2 (germline): SQVTM, ANQGSEA. Trimming pared 0 bases from V and 7 bases from J, leaving 19 bases between. CDR3 sequence: CSVEEIDSATKEQYF. The CDR3 nucleotides read TGCAGCGTTGAAGAGATCGACTCCGCAACAAAAGAGCAGTACTTC.

This rearrangement joins TRBV11-2 to TRBJ1-2; 9 nucleotides align to TRBD1. From germline, CDR1 is SGHAT and CDR2 FQNNGV. CDR3 size: 16 residues. The ends lost 2 bases at V and 5 bases at J; junction bases unmatched: 9. For the CDR3, the DNA is TGTGCCAGCAGCTTACCGTGGGACAGGGTGTGGTATGGCTACACCTTC. This codes for CASSLPWDRVWYGYTF.

This chain connects TRBV5-1 to TRBJ2-6, with D unresolved. Deletions cut 0 bases from V and 2 bases from J, with 15 bases between. This CDR3 comprises 18 residues. Per germline, CDR1 SGHRS and CDR2 YFSETQ. The chain's CDR3 is CASSLEVRLGTGANVLTF. The CDR3 nucleotides are TGCGCCAGCAGCTTGGAGGTTAGGTTAGGGACTGGGGCCAACGTCCTGACTTTC.

This chain joins TRBV5-6 and TRBJ2-7; D may be TRBD1 or TRBD2 (6 bases each). The CDR3 loop spans 14 amino acids. Germline V gene lookup returns CDR1 SGHDT and CDR2 YYEEEE. Trimming removed 0 bases at V and 2 bases at J, with 9 bases between. The CDR3 coding sequence is TGTGCCAGCAGCTTGGGGGGGGACACCTACGAGCAGTACTTC. Amino acids: CASSLGGDTYEQYF. The variable domain in full, completed from reference TRBV5-6 and TRBJ2-7, reads DAGVTQSPTHLIKTRGQQVTLRCSPKSGHDTVSWYQQALGQGPQFIFQYYEEEERQRGNFPDRFSGHQFPNYSSELNVNALLLGDSALYLCASSLGGDTYEQYFGPGTRLTVT.

J is TRBJ1-2 and V is TRBV19, with TRBD1 as a possible D gene (5 bases). The V end was cut by 2 bases, the J end by 3 bases, with 13 bases between. This CDR3 spans 15 amino acids. Germline CDR1 is LNHDA and CDR2 is SQIVND (reference sequence). CDR3 protein: CASSILIRGDYGYTF. The CDR3 bases are TGTGCCAGTAGTATATTAATCCGGGGCGACTATGGCTACACCTTC. The complete variable domain, with remaining parts taken from reference TRBV19 and TRBJ1-2, reads DGGITQSPKYLFRKEGQNVTLSCEQNLNHDAMYWYRQDPGQGLRLIYYSQIVNDFQKGDIAEGYSVSREKKESFPLTVTSAQKNPTAFYLCASSILIRGDYGYTFGSGTRLTVV.

This clone was seen just once. This rearrangement joins TRBV6-1 to TRBJ2-5; D possibly uses TRBD1 or TRBD2 (5 bases each). The CDR3 extends over 11 amino acids. Trimming took off 7 bases at V and 5 bases at J, with 8 bases between the two ends. Germline values: CDR1 MNHNS, CDR2 SASEGT. The CDR3 region is CASKGSETQYF. In DNA, the CDR3 is TGTGCCAGCAAGGGGAGCGAGACCCAGTACTTC.

The V and J genes are TRBV14 and TRBJ2-7; no clear D gene. V was cut by 0 bases and J by 3 bases, with 18 bases left in between. Germline V gives CDR1 SGHDN, CDR2 FVKESK. The CDR3 is 17 amino acids. CDR3 amino acids: CASSQEFNVPTSYEQYF. The CDR3, as DNA: TGTGCCAGCAGCCAAGAGTTTAACGTCCCAACAAGCTACGAGCAGTACTTC. Complete variable domain (other parts from reference TRBV14 and TRBJ2-7): EAGVTQFPSHSVIEKGQTVTLRCDPISGHDNLYWYRRVMGKEIKFLLHFVKESKQDESGMPNNRFLAERTGGTYSTLKVQPAELEDSGVYFCASSQEFNVPTSYEQYFGPGTRLTVT.

This chain joins TRBV19 and TRBJ1-6; 7 bases fit TRBD1. The CDR3 extends over 15 amino acids. V shed 6 bases and J 7 bases; nucleotides not matched to a gene: 9. Looked up from germline, CDR1 is LNHDA and CDR2 is SQIVND (reference sequence). The CDR3 region has the DNA TGTGCCAGTAGCAGGGGGGAGGGGCTGAATTCACCCCTCCACTTT. It codes for CASSRGEGLNSPLHF.